The clone carrying this T cell receptor beta chain was seen ten or more times. The antigen remains unidentified. Germline V gene lookup returns CDR1 WNHNN and CDR2 SYGVQD (reference sequence). Trimming removed 6 bases at V and 0 bases at J, with 9 bases between. CDR3 length: 13 residues. This entry comes from a study of T cells in Graves' hyperthyroidism and ophthalmopathy. General observations from the study: Also found in blood were most expanded thyroid clonotypes above 0.001.

Lactation, pregnancy, other autoimmune disease or uncontrolled infection excluded patients. Researchers amplified the TCR beta CDR3 regions from RNA transcripts. HTBI primers were used for first-round RT-PCR of the TCR CDR3. TCRdb ran MiXCR on the multiplex PCR reads and lists one entry per CDR3 protein. The table has roughly 500,000 distinct CDR3 sequences, 46% seen once. The material sequenced was peripheral blood or thyroid tissue (not recorded which). This receptor was obtained from an adult woman with Graves' disease, either hyperthyroidism or ophthalmopathy (not recorded which). The chain is built from TRBV10-1 and TRBJ2-7; D possibly corresponds to TRBD2 (6 bases). The chain's CDR3 is CASRETSSYEQYF. DNA of the CDR3: TGCGCCAGCAGGGAGACTAGCTCCTACGAGCAGTACTTC.